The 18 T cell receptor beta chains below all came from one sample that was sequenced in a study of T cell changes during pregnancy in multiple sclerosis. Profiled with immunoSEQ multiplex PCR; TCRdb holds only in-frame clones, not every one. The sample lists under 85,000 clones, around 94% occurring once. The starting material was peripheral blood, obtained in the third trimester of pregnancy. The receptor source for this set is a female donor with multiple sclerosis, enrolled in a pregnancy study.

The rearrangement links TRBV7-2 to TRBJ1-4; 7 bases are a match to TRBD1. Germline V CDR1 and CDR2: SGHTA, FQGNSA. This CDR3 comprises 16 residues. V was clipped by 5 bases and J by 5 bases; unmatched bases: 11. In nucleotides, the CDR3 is TGTGCCAGCAGCCTACTGCGACAGGGCGGGAATGAAAAACTGTTTTTT. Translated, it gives CASSLLRQGGNEKLFF.

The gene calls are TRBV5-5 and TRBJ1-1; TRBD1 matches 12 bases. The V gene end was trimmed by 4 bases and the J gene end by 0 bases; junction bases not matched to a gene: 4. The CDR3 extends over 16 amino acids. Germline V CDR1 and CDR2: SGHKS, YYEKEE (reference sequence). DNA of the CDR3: TGTGCCAGCAGCCCAGGGACAGGGGGCCTGAACACTGAAGCTTTCTTT. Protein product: CASSPGTGGLNTEAFF.

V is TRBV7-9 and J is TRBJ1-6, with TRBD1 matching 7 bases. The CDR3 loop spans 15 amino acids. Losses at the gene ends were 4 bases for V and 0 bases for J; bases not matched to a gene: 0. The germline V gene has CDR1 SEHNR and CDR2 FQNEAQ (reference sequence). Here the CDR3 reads CASSWDSSYNSPLHF. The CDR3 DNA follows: TGTGCCAGCAGCTGGGACAGCTCCTATAATTCACCCCTCCACTTT.

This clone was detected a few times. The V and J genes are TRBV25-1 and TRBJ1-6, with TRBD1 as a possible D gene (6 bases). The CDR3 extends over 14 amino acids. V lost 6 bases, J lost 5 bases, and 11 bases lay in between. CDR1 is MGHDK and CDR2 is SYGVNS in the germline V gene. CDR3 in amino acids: CASRETGNNSPLHF. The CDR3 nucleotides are TGTGCCAGCAGGGAGACAGGAAATAATTCACCCCTCCACTTT.

CDR3 sequence reads: CASSIGDRDWNSPLHF. DNA of the CDR3: TGTGCCAGTAGTATAGGGGACAGGGATTGGAATTCACCCCTCCACTTT. V and J are TRBV19 and TRBJ1-6; 9 bases align to TRBD1. The V gene's germline CDR1 is LNHDA and CDR2 SQIVND (reference sequence). This CDR3 region has 16 residues. The junction had 5 bases not matched to a gene; V was cut back by 1 base and J by 7 bases. Full variable domain (outside the CDR3, taken from reference TRBV19 and TRBJ1-6): DGGITQSPKYLFRKEGQNVTLSCEQNLNHDAMYWYRQDPGQGLRLIYYSQIVNDFQKGDIAEGYSVSREKKESFPLTVTSAQKNPTAFYLCASSIGDRDWNSPLHFGNGTRLTVT.

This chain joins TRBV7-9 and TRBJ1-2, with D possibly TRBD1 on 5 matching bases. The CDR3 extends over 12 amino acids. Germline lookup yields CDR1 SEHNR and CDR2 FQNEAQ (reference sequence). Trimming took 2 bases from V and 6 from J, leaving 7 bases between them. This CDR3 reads CASSLMGHGYTF. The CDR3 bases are TGTGCCAGCAGCTTAATGGGGCATGGCTACACCTTC. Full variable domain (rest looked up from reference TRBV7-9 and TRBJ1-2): DTGVSQNPRHKITKRGQNVTFRCDPISEHNRLYWYRQTLGQGPEFLTYFQNEAQLEKSRLLSDRFSAERPKGSFSTLEIQRTEQGDSAMYLCASSLMGHGYTFGSGTRLTVV.

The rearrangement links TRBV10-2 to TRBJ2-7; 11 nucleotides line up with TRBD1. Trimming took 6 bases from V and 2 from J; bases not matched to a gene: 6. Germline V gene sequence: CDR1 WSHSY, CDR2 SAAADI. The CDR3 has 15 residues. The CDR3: CASREPGQGAYEQYF. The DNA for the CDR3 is TGCGCCAGCAGGGAACCGGGACAGGGGGCCTACGAGCAGTACTTC.

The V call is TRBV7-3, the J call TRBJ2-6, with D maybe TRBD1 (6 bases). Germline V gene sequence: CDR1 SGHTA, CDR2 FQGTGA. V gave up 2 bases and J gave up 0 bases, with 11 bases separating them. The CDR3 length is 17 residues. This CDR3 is CASSLQGITSGANVLTF. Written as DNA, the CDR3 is TGTGCCAGCAGCTTACAGGGGATTACCTCTGGGGCCAACGTCCTGACTTTC.

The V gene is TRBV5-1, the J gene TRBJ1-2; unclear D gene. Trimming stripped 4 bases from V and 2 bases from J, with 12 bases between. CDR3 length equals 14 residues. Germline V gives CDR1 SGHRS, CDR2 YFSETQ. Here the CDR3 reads CASSREVGNYGYTF. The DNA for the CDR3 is TGCGCCAGCAGCAGGGAGGTAGGGAACTATGGCTACACCTTC.

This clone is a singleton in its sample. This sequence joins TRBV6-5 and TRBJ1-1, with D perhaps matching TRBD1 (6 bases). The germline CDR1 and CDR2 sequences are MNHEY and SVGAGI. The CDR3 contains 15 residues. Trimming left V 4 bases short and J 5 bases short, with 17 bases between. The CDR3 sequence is CASSFTVWGQTEAFF. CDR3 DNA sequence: TGTGCCAGCAGTTTCACCGTTTGGGGGCAAACTGAAGCTTTCTTT.

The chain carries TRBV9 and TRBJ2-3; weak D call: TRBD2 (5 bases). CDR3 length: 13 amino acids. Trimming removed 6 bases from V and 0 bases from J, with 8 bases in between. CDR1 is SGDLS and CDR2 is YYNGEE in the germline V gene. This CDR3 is CASTGLSTDTQYF. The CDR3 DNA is TGTGCCAGCACAGGACTGAGCACAGATACGCAGTATTTT.

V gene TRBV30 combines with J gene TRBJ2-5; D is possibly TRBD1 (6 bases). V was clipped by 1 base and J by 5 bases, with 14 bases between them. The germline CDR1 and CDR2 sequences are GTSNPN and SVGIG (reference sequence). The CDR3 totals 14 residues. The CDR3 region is CAWSGETGSETQYF. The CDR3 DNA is TGTGCCTGGAGTGGAGAGACAGGTAGCGAGACCCAGTACTTC.

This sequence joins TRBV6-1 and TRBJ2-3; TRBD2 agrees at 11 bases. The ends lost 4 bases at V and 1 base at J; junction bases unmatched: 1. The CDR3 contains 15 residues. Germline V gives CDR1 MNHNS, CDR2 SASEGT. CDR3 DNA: TGTGCCAGCAGTGTACTAGCGGGGGGCACAGATACGCAGTATTTT. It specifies CASSVLAGGTDTQYF.

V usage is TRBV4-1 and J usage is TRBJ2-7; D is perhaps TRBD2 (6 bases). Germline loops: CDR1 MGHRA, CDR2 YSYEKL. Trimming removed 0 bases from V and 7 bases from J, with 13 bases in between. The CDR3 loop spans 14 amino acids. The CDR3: CASSQDGTLREQYF. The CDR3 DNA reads TGCGCCAGCAGCCAAGATGGGACTTTGCGGGAGCAGTACTTC.

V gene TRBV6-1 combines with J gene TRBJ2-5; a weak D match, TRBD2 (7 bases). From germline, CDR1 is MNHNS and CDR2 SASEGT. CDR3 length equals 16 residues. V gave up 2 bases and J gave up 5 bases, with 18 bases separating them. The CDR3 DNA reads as TGTGCCAGCAGTGAACTGGCCGGGGAGGGGGGCGAGACCCAGTACTTC. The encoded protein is CASSELAGEGGETQYF.

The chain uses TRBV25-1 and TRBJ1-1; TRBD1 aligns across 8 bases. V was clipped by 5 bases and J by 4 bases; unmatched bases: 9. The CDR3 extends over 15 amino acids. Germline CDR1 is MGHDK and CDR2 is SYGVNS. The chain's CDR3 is CASSRPGGRGTEAFF. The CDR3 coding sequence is TGTGCCAGCAGTAGACCAGGGGGCCGGGGCACTGAAGCTTTCTTT. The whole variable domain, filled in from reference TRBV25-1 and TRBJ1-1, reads EADIYQTPRYLVIGTGKKITLECSQTMGHDKMYWYQQDPGMELHLIHYSYGVNSTEKGDLSSESTVSRIRTEHFPLTLESARPSHTSQYLCASSRPGGRGTEAFFGQGTRLTVV.

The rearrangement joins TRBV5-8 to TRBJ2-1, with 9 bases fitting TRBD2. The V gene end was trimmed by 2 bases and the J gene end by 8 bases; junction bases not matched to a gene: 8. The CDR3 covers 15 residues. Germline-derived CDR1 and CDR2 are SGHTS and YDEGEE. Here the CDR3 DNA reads TGTGCCAGCAGCTTAGGAGCGGGGGGCCGTGATGAGCAGTTCTTC. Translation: CASSLGAGGRDEQFF. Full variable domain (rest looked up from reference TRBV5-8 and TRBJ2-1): EAGVTQSPTHLIKTRGQQATLRCSPISGHTSVYWYQQALGLGLQFLLWYDEGEERNRGNFPPRFSGRQFPNYSSELNVNALELEDSALYLCASSLGAGGRDEQFFGPGTRLTVL.

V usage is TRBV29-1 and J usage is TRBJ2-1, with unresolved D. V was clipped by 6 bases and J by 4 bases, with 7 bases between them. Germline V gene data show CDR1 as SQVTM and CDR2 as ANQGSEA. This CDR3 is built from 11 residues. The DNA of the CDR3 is TGCAGCGTCCCTACTTACAATGAGCAGTTCTTC. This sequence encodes CSVPTYNEQFF.